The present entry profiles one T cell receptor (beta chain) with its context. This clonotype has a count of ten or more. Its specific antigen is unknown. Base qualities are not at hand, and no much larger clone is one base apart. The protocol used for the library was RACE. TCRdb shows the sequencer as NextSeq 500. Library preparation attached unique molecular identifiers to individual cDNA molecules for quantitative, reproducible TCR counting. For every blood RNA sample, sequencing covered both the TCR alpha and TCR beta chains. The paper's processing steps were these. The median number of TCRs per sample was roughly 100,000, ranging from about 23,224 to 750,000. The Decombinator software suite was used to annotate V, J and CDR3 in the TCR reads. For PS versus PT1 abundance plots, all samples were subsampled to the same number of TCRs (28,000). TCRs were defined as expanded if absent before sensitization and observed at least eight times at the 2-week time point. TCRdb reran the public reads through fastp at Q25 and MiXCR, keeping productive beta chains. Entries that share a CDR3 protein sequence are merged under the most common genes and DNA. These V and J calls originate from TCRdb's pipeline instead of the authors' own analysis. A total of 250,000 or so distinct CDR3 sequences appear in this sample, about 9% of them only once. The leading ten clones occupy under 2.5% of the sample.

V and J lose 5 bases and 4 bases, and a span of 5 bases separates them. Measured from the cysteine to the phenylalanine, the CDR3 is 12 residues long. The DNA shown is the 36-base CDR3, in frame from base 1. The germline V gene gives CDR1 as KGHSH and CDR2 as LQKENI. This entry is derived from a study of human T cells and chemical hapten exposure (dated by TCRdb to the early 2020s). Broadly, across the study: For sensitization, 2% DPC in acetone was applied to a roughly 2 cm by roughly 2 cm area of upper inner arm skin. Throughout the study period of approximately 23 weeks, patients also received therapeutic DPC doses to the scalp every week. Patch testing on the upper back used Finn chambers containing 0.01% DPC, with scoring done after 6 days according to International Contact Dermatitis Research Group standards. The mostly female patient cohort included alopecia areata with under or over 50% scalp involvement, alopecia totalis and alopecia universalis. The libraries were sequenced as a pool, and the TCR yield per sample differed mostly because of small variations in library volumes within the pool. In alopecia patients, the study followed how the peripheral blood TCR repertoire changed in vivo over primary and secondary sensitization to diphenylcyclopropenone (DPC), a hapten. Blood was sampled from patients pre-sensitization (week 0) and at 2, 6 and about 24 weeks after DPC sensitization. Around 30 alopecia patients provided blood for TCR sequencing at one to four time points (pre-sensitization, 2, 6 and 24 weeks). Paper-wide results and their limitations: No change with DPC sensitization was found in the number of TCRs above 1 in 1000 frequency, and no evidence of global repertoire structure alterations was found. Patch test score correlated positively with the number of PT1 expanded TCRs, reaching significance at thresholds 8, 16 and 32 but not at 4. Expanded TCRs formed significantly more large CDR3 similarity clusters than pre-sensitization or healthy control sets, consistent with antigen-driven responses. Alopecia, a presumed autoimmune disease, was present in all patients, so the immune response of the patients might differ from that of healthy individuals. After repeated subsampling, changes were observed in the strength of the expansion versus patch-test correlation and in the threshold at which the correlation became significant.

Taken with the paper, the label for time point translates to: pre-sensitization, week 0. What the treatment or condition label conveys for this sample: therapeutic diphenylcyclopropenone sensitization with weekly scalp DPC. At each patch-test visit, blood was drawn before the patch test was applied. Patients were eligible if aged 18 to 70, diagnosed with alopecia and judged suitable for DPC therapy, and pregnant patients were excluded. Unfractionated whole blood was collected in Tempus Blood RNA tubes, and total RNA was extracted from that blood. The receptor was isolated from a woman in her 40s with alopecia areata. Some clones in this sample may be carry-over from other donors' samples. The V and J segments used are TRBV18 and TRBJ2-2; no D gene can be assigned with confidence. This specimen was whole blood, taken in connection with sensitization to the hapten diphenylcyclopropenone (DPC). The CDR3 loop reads CASSKVTGELFF. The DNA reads TGTGCCAGCTCAAAAGTCACCGGGGAGCTGTTTTTT. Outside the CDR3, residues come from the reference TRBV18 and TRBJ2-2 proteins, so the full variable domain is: NAGVMQNPRHLVRRRGQEARLRCSPMKGHSHVYWYRQLPEEGLKFMVYLQKENIIDESGMPKERFSAEFPKEGPSILRIQQVVRGDSAAYFCASSKVTGELFFGEGSRLTVL.